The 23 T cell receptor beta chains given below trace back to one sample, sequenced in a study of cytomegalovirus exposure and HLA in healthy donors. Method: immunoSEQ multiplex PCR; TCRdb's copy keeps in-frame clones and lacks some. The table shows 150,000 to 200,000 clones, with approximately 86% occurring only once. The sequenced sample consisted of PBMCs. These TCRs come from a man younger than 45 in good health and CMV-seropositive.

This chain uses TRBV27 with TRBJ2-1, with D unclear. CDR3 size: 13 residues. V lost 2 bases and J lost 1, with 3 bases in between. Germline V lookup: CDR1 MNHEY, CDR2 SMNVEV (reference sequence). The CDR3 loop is CASSLGSYNEQFF. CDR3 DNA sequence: TGTGCCAGCAGTTTAGGGTCCTACAATGAGCAGTTCTTC.

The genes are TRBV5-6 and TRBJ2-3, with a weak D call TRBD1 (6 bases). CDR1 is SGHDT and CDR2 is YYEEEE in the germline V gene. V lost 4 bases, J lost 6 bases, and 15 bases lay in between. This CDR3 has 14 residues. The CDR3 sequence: CASSMGHGSDTQYF. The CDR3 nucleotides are TGTGCCAGCAGCATGGGACATGGAAGCGATACGCAGTATTTT.

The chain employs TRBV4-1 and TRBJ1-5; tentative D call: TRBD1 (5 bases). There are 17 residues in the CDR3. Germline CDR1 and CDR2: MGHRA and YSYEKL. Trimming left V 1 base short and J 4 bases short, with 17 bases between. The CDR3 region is CASSQVDSPGTNQPQHF. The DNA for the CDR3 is TGCGCCAGCAGCCAAGTTGACAGCCCAGGTACAAATCAGCCCCAGCATTTT.

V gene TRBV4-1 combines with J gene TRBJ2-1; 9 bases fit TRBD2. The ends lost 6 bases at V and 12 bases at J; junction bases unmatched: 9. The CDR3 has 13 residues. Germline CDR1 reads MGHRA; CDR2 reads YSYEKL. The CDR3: CASSLAGEFGQFF. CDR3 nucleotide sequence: TGCGCCAGCAGTTTAGCGGGGGAGTTCGGGCAGTTCTTC.

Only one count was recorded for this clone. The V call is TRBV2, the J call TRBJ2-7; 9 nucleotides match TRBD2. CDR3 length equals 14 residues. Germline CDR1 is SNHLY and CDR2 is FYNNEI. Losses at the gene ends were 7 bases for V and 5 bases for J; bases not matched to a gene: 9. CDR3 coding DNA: TGTGCCAGCATGATCGGGACTAGCCTGAACGAGCAGTACTTC. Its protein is CASMIGTSLNEQYF.

This chain's CDR3 is CASSLAGPGPSGNTIYF. CDR3 DNA: TGTGCCAGCAGCTTAGCCGGACCGGGGCCCTCCGGAAACACCATATATTTT. The V and J genes are TRBV7-8 and TRBJ1-3; perhaps TRBD1 as D (5 bases). Between the trimmed V and J ends, which lost 0 bases and 4 bases, there was a span of 16 bases. Looked up from germline, CDR1 is SGHVS and CDR2 is FQNEAQ. This CDR3 spans 17 amino acids.

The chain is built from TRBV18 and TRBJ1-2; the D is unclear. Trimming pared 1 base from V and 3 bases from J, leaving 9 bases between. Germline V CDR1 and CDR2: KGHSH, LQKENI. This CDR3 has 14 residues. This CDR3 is CASSPQEGDYGYTF. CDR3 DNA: TGTGCCAGCTCACCACAGGAGGGTGACTATGGCTACACCTTC.

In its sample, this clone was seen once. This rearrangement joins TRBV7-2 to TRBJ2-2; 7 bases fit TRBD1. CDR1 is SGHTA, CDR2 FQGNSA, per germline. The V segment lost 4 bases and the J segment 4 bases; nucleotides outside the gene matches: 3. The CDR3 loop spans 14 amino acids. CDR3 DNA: TGTGCCAGCAGCTCAACAGGGGTCACCGGGGAGCTGTTTTTT. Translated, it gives CASSSTGVTGELFF.

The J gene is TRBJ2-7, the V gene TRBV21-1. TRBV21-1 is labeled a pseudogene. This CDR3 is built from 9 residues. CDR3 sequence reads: CASSFSGSF. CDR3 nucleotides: TGTGCCAGCAGCTTCTCCGGCTCCTTC.

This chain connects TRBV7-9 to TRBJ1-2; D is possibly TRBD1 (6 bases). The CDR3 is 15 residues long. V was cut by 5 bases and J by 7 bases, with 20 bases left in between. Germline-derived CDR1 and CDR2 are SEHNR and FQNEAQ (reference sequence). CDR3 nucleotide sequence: TGTGCCAGCAGCAGTAGTGGGGGGGCGCAAATTGGCTACACCTTC. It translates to CASSSSGGAQIGYTF.

CDR3 bases: TGCGCCAGCAGCCAAGATGGGTACACCGGGGAGCTGTTTTTT. As protein: CASSQDGYTGELFF. The rearrangement links TRBV4-1 to TRBJ2-2; D is uncertain. Per the germline V gene, CDR1 is MGHRA and CDR2 is YSYEKL. V gave up 0 bases and J gave up 3 bases, with 5 bases separating them. The CDR3 is made up of 14 amino acids.

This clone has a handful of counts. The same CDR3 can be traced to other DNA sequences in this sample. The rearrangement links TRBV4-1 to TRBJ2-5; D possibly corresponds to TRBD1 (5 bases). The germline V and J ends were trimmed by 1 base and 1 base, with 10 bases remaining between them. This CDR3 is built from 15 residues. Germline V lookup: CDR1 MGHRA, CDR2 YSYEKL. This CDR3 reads CASSQAETAQETQYF. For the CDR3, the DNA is TGCGCCAGCAGCCAAGCCGAGACAGCCCAAGAGACCCAGTACTTC.

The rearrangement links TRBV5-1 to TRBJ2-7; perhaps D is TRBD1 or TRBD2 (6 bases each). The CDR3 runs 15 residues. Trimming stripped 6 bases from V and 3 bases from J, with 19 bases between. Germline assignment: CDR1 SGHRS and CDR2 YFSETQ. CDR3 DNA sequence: TGCGCCAGCAACCCAGGCTTACAGGGAGGCTACGAGCAGTACTTC. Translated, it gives CASNPGLQGGYEQYF.

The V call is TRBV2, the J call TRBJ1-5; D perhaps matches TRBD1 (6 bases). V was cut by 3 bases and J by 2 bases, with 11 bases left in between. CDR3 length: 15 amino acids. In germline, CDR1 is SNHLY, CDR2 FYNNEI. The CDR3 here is CASSDGGQGNQPQHF. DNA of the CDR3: TGTGCCAGCAGTGATGGGGGGCAGGGCAATCAGCCCCAGCATTTT.

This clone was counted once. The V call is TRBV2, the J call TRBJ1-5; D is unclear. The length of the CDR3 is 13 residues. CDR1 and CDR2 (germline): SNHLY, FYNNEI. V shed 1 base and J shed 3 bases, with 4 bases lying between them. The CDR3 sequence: CASSEGVNQPQHF. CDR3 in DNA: TGTGCCAGCAGTGAAGGGGTCAATCAGCCCCAGCATTTT.

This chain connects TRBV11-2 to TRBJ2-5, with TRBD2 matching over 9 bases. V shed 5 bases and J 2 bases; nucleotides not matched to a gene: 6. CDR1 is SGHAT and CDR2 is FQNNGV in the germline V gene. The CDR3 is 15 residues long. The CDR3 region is CASSPGTSSQETQYF. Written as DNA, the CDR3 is TGTGCCAGCAGCCCCGGGACTAGCTCGCAAGAGACCCAGTACTTC.

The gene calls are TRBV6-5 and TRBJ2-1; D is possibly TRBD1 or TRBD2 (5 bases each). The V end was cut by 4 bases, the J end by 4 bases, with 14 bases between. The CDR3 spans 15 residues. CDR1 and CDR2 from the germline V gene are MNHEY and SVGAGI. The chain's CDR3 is CASSFGTRNYNEQFF. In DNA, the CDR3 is TGTGCCAGCAGTTTCGGGACCCGTAATTACAATGAGCAGTTCTTC.

CDR3 sequence (DNA): TGTGCCAGCAGCCCCCACGGGGCTAACTCGGAAGCTTTCTTT. Translating gives CASSPHGANSEAFF. The genes are TRBV2 and TRBJ1-1; perhaps TRBD1 as D (5 bases). Germline-derived CDR1 and CDR2 are SNHLY and FYNNEI. Trimming left V 6 bases short and J 8 bases short, with 19 bases between. The CDR3 is 14 residues long. The full variable domain, in which reference TRBV2 and TRBJ1-1 provide the parts outside the CDR3, is EPEVTQTPSHQVTQMGQEVILRCVPISNHLYFYWYRQILGQKVEFLVSFYNNEISEKSEIFDDQFSVERPDGSNFTLKIRSTKLEDSAMYFCASSPHGANSEAFFGQGTRLTVV.

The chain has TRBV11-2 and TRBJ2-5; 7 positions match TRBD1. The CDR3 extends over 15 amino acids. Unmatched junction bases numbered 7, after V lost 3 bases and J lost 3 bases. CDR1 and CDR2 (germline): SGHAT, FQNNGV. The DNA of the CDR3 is TGTGCCAGCAGCTTTTACAGGGGTGGTGAAGAGACCCAGTACTTC. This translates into CASSFYRGGEETQYF.

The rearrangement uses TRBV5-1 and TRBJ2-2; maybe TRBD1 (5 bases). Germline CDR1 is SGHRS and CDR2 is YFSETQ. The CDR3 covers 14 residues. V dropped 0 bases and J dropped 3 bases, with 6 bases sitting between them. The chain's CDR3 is CASSLGRDTGELFF. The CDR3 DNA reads TGCGCCAGCAGCTTGGGCAGGGACACCGGGGAGCTGTTTTTT.

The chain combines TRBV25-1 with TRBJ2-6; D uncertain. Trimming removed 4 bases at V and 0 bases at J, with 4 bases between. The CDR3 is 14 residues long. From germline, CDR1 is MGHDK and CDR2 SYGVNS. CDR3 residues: CASSAGSGANVLTF. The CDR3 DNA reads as TGTGCCAGCAGTGCGGGCTCTGGGGCCAACGTCCTGACTTTC. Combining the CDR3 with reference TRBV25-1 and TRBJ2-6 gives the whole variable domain EADIYQTPRYLVIGTGKKITLECSQTMGHDKMYWYQQDPGMELHLIHYSYGVNSTEKGDLSSESTVSRIRTEHFPLTLESARPSHTSQYLCASSAGSGANVLTFGAGSRLTVL.

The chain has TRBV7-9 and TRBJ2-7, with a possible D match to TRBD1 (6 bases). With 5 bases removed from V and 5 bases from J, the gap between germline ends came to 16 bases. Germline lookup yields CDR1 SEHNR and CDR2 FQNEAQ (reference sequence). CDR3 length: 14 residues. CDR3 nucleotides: TGTGCCAGCAGCCGCAGGGGCGCCGGGGACGAGCAGTACTTC. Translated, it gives CASSRRGAGDEQYF.

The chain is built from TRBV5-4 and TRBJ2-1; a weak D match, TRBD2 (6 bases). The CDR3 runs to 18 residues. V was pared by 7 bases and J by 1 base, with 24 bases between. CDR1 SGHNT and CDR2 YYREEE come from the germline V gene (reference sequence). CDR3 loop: CASRGRTNGRGSYNEQFF. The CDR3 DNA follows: TGTGCCAGCCGTGGTAGGACTAACGGTCGTGGTTCCTACAATGAGCAGTTCTTC.